This T cell receptor beta chain was recorded in a study of blood T cell repertoires in COVID-19. Background on the study: Collection of acute and convalescent COVID-19 samples took place in the United States, Italy and Spain. The cDNA or gDNA used as material had been derived from T cells, B-cell-depleted T cells, or PBMCs.

Authors' analysis steps: Amplification from reference gene primers served as the basis for estimated nucleated cell counts. The method was immunoSEQ multiplex PCR; TCRdb's version includes in-frame clones alone and lacks a portion of them. V, J and clone size derive from that table, while D and trimming were established from the DNA sequence. The sample consists of about 57,000 clones, roughly 85% of them appearing once. Per germline, CDR1 MNHEY and CDR2 SVGAGI. V lost 2 bases and J lost 6; bases outside the gene matches: 4. The CDR3 contains 15 residues. The sequenced sample consisted of peripheral blood. This chain uses TRBV6-5 with TRBJ2-2; TRBD2 matches 9 bases. The sequence derives from a human donor in a cohort sampled during active COVID-19. The CDR3 DNA is TGTGCCAGCAGTTACCTAGCGGGAAAGGCCGGGGAGCTGTTTTTT. Amino acid sequence: CASSYLAGKAGELFF.